This TCR beta chain emerged from a study of cytotoxic CD8 clonotypes in ibrutinib-treated CLL. Looking at the study overall: Response samples came after a median about 13 months of treatment, range 6 to 36. General study findings and limits: Few clonotypes were public, and these shrank or held steady under treatment.

The V segment lost 4 bases and the J segment 1 base; nucleotides outside the gene matches: 9. Germline CDR1 is SGHRS and CDR2 is YFSETQ. The CDR3 runs to 18 residues. The assay was immunoSEQ multiplex PCR, and TCRdb's table has in-frame clones only and misses some. The sample carries 200,000 or so clones, around 75% recorded once. A note on this clone: Its antigen remains unknown.

The source of this sequence is a human donor with chronic lymphocytic leukemia. Sample: PBMCs, taken after 12 months of ibrutinib treatment. The rearrangement joins TRBV5-1 to TRBJ2-3; 13 nucleotides line up with TRBD2. CDR3 residues: CASSIALAGGYGTDTQYF. The CDR3, as DNA: TGCGCCAGCAGCATCGCACTAGCGGGGGGGTACGGCACAGATACGCAGTATTTT. The full variable domain, with the rest looked up from reference TRBV5-1 and TRBJ2-3, is KAGVTQTPRYLIKTRGQQVTLSCSPISGHRSVSWYQQTPGQGLQFLFEYFSETQRNKGNFPGRFSGRQFSNSRSEMNVSTLELGDSALYLCASSIALAGGYGTDTQYFGPGTRLTVL.